The rows below give T cell receptor beta chains drawn from one sample of a study of identical twins. MiXCR, applied by TCRdb to the 5' RACE reads, yields one record per CDR3 protein. The sample shows hundreds of thousands of distinct CDR3 sequences, about 14% of them seen only once. Sequenced sample: memory (CD45RO+) T cells sorted from blood. The receptors were gathered from a woman aged 18-29 years in good health. The CDR3 runs from the conserved cysteine through the conserved F or W. D genes are given only for firm matches. Expanded clones get a size class; other rows say once, few or many, or leave the size out.

CDR3: CASSLHRESYNEQFF
size: -
J: TRBJ2-1
D: -
V: TRBV7-6

CDR3: CASSSRGLAGGETQYF
size: -
J: TRBJ2-5
D: TRBD2
V: TRBV9

CDR3: CASSLRRGGSDYGYTF
size: few
J: TRBJ1-2
D: -
V: TRBV12-3/TRBV12-4

CDR3: CASSSGAPQETQYF
size: -
J: TRBJ2-5
D: -
V: TRBV5-1

CDR3: CASHRGTSGRNEQFF
size: few
J: TRBJ2-1
D: TRBD2
V: TRBV6-1

CDR3: CSARGGRLSGETQYF
size: -
J: TRBJ2-5
D: -
V: TRBV20-1

CDR3: CSAAPGQITDTQYF
size: few
J: TRBJ2-3
D: TRBD1
V: TRBV20-1

CDR3: CASRRLAGGLGRHEQFF
size: few
J: TRBJ2-1
D: TRBD2
V: TRBV7-8

CDR3: CASSSHGRTGDEQYF
size: few
J: TRBJ2-7
D: TRBD1
V: TRBV7-2

CDR3: CASLRQGGSEQFF
size: -
J: TRBJ2-1
D: -
V: TRBV2

CDR3: CASSPAGTEAFF
size: few
J: TRBJ1-1
D: -
V: TRBV18